This T cell receptor beta chain derives from a study of cytomegalovirus exposure and HLA in healthy donors. Regarding the study as a whole: Common viral pathogens seemed to be connected with several of the most significant clusters, according to a later analysis.

The germline V gene has CDR1 SGHTA and CDR2 FQGTGA. The ends were cut back, 5 bases at V and 2 bases at J, with 9 bases in the middle. This CDR3 contains 13 residues. A remark on this clone: As yet, its antigen is unknown.

The PCR made use of 60 Vbeta and 13 Jbeta primers. Method: immunoSEQ multiplex PCR; TCRdb's copy keeps in-frame clones and lacks some. The sample lists 150,000 to 200,000 clones; roughly 73% were seen once. This receptor was identified in a woman aged 40 to 50 in good health and CMV-seropositive. The sample was PBMCs. The V and J genes are TRBV7-3 and TRBJ1-1; D may be TRBD1 (6 bases). The CDR3 DNA is TGTGCCAGCAGCACGGACAGCAACACTGAAGCTTTCTTT. Translated, it gives CASSTDSNTEAFF.